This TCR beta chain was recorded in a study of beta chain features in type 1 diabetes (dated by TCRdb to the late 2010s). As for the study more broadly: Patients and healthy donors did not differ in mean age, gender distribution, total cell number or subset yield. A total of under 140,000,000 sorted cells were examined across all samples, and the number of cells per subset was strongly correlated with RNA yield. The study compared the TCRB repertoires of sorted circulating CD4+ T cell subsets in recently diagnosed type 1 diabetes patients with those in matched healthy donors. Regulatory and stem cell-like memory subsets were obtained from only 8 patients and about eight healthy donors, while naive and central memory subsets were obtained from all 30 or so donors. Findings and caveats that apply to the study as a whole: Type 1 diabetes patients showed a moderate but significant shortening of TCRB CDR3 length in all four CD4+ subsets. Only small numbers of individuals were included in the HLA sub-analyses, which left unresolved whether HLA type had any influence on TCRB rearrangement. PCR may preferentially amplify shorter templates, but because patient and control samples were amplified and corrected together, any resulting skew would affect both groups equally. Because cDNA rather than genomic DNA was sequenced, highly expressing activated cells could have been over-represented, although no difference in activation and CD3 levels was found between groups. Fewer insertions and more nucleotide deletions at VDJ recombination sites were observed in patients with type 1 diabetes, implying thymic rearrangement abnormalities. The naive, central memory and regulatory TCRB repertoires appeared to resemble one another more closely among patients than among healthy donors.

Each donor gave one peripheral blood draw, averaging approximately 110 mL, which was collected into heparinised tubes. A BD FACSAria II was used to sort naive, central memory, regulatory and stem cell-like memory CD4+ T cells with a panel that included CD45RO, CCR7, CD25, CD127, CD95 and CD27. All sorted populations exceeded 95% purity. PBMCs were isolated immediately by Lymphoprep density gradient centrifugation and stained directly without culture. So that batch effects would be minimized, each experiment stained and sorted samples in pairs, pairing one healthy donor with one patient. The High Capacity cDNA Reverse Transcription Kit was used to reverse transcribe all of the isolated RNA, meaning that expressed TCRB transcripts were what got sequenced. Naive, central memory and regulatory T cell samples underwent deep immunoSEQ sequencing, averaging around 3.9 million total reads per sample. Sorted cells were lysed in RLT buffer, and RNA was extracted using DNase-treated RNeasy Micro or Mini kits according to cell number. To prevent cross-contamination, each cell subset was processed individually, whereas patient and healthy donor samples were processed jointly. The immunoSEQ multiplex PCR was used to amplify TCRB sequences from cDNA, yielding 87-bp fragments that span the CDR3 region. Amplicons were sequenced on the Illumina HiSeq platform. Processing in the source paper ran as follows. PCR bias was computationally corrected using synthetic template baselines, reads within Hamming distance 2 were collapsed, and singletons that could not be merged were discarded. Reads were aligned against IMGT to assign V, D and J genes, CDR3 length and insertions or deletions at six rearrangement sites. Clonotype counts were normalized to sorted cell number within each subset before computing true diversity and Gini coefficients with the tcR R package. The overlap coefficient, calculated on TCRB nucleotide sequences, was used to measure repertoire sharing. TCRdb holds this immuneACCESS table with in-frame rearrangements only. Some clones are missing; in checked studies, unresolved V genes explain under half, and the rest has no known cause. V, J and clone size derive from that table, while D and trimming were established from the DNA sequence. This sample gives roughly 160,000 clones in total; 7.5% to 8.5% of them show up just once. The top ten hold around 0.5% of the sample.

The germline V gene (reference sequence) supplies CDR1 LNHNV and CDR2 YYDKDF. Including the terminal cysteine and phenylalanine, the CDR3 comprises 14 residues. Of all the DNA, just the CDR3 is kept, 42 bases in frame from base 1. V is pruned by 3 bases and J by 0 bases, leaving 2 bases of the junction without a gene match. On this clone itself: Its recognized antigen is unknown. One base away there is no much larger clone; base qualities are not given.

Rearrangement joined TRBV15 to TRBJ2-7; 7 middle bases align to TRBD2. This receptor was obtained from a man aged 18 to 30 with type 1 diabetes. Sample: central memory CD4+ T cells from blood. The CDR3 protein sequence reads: CATSRRESSYEQYF. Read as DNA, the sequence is TGTGCCACCAGCAGGCGGGAGAGCTCCTACGAGCAGTACTTC.